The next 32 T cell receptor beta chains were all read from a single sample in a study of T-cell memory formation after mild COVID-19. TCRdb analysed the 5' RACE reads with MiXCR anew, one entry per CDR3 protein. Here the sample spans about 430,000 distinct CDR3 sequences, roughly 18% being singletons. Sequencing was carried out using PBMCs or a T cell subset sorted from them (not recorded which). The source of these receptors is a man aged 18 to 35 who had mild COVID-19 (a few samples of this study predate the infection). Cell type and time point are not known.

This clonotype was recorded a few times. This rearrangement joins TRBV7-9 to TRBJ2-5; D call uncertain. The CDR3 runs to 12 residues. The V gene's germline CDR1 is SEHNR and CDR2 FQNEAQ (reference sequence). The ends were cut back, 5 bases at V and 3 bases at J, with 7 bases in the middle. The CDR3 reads CASSDYEETQYF. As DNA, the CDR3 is TGTGCCAGCAGCGATTACGAAGAGACCCAGTACTTC.

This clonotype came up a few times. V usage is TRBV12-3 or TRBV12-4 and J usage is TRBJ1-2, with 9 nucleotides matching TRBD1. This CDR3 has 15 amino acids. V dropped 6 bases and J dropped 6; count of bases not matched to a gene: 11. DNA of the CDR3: TGTGCCAGCAGGCTGGGACCGGGACAGGGACATGGCTACACCTTC. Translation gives CASRLGPGQGHGYTF.

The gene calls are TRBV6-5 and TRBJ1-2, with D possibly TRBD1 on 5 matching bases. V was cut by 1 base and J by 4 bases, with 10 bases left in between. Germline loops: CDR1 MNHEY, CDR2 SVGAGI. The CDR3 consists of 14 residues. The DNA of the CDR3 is TGTGCCAGCAGTTACTTGGGCGGGGGCTATGGCTACACCTTC. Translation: CASSYLGGGYGYTF.

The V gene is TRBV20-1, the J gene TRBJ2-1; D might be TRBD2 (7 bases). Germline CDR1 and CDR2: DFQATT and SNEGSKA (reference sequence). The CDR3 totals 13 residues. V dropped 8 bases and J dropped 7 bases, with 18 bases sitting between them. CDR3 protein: CSSVGGRGNEQFF. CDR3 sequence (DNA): TGCAGTTCTGTGGGGGGGCGAGGGAATGAGCAGTTCTTC.

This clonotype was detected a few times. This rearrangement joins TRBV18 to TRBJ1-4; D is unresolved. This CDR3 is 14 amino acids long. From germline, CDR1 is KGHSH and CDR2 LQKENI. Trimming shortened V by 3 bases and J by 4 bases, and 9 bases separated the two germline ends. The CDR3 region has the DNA TGTGCCAGCTCACCGTCCCTCGGTAATGAAAAACTGTTTTTT. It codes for CASSPSLGNEKLFF.

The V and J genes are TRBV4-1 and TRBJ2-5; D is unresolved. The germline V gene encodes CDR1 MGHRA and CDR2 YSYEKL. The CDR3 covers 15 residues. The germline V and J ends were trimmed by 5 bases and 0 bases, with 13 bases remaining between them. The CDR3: CASSYQGKYQETQYF. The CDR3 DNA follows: TGCGCCAGCAGCTACCAAGGGAAGTACCAAGAGACCCAGTACTTC.

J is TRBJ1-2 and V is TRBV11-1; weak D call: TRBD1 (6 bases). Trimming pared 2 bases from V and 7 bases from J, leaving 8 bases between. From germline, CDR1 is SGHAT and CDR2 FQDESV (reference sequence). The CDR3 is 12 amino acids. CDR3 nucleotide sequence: TGTGCCAGCAGCTTACAGGACAGTGGCTACACCTTC. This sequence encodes CASSLQDSGYTF.

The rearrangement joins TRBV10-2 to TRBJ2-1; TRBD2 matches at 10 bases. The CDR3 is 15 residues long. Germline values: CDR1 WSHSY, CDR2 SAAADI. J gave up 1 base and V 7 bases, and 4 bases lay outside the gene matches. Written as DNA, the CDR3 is TGCGCCAGCACCCTGACTAGCGGGTCCTACAATGAGCAGTTCTTC. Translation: CASTLTSGSYNEQFF.

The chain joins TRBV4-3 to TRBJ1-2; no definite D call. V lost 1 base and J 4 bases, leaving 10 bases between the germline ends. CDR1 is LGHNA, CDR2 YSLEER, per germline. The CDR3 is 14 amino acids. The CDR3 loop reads CASSQVGRFYGYTF. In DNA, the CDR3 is TGCGCCAGCAGCCAAGTGGGGAGGTTCTATGGCTACACCTTC.

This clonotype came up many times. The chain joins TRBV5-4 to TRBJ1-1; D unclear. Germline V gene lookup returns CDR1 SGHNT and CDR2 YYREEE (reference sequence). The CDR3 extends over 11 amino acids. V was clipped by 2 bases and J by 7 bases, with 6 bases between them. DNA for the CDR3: TGTGCCAGCAGCTTTTTAAGTGAAGCTTTCTTT. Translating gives CASSFLSEAFF.

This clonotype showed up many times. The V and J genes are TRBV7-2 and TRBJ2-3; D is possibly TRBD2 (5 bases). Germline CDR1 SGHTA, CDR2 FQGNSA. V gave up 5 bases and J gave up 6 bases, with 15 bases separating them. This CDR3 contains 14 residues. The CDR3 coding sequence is TGTGCCAGCAGCCCCCGGGCGGGCGGGGATACGCAGTATTTT. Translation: CASSPRAGGDTQYF.

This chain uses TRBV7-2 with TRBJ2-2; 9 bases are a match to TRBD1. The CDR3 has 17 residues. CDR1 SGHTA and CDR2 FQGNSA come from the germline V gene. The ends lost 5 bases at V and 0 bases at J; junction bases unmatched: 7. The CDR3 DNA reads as TGTGCCAGCAGCCAGATGGGACAGGGAGCGAACACCGGGGAGCTGTTTTTT. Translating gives CASSQMGQGANTGELFF.

The CDR3 is CASSLIPSVVYGYTF. The CDR3 DNA follows: TGTGCCAGCAGCTTGATCCCTAGTGTGGTCTATGGCTACACCTTC. The gene calls are TRBV7-2 and TRBJ1-2, with unresolved D. The CDR3 contains 15 residues. Trimming removed 3 bases at V and 4 bases at J, with 15 bases between. Germline V gives CDR1 SGHTA, CDR2 FQGNSA.

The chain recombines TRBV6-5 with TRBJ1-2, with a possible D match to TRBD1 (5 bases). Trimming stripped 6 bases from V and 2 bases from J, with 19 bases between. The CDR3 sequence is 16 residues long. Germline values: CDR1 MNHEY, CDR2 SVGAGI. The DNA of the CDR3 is TGTGCCAGCAGGAATAACGGGGCCTCGGGGAACTATGGCTACACCTTC. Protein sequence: CASRNNGASGNYGYTF.

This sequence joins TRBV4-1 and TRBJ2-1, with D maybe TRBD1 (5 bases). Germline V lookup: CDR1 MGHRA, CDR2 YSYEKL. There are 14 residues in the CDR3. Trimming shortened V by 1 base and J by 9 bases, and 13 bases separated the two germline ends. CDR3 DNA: TGCGCCAGCAGCCAAGTAGTAGGGGCCGGTGAGCAGTTCTTC. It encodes CASSQVVGAGEQFF.

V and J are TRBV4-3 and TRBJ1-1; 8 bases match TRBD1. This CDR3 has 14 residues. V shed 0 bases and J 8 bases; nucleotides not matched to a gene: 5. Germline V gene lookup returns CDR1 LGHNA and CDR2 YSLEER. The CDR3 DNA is TGCGCCAGCAGCCAAGATACAGGGGGGGGGGAAGCTTTCTTT. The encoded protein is CASSQDTGGGEAFF.

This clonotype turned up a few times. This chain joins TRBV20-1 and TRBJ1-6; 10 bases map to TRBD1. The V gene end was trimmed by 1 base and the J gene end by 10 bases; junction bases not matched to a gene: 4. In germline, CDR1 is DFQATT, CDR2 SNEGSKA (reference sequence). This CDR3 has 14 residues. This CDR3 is CSARGGQGDSPLHF. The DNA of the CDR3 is TGCAGTGCTAGAGGAGGACAGGGGGACTCACCCCTCCACTTT.

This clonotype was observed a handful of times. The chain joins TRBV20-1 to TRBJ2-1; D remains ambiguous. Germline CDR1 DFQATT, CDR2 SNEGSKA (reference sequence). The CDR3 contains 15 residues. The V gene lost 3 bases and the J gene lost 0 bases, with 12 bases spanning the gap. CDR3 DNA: TGCAGTGCTAGGGACCCATTTAGCTCCTACAATGAGCAGTTCTTC. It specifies CSARDPFSSYNEQFF.

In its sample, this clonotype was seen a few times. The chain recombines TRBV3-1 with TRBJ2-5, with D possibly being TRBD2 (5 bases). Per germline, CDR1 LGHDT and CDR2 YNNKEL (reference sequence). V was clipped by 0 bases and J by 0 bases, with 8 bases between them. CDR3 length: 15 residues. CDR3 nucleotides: TGTGCCAGCAGCCAAGAACGGAGGTACCAAGAGACCCAGTACTTC. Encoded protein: CASSQERRYQETQYF.

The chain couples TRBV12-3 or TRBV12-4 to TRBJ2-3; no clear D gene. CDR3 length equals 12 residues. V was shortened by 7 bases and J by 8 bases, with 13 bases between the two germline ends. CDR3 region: CASTAALGTQYF. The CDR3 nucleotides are TGTGCCAGCACGGCTGCGCTGGGTACGCAGTATTTT.

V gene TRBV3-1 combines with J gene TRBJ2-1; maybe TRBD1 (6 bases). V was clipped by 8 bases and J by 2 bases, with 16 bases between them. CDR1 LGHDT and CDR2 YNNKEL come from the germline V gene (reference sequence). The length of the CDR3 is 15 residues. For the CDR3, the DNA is TGTGCCAGCCGTCCCCCAGGGGATGCCTACAATGAGCAGTTCTTC. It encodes CASRPPGDAYNEQFF.

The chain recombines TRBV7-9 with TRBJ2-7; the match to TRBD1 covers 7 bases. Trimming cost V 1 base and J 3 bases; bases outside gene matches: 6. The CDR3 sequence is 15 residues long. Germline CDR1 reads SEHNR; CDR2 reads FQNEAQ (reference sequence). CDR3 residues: CASSLGQGYRYEQYF. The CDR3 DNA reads TGTGCCAGCAGCTTAGGACAGGGTTATCGCTACGAGCAGTACTTC.

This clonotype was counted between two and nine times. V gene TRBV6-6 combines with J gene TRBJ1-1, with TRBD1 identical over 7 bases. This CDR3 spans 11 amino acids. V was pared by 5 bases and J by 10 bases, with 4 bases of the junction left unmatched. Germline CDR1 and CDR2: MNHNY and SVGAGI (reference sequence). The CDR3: CASSPQGTAFF. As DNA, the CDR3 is TGTGCCAGCAGTCCACAGGGGACAGCTTTCTTT.

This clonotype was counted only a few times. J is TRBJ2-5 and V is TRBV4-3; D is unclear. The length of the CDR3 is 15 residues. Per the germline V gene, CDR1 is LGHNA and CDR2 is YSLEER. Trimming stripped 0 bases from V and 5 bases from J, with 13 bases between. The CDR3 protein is CASSQDPLVGETQYF. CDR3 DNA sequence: TGCGCCAGCAGCCAAGATCCCCTAGTTGGGGAGACCCAGTACTTC.

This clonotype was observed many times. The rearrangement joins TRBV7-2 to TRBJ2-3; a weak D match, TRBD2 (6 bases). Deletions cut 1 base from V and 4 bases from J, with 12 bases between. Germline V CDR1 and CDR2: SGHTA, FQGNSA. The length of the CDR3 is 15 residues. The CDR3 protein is CASSLVRGGADTQYF. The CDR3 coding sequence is TGTGCCAGCAGCTTAGTAAGAGGAGGGGCAGATACGCAGTATTTT.

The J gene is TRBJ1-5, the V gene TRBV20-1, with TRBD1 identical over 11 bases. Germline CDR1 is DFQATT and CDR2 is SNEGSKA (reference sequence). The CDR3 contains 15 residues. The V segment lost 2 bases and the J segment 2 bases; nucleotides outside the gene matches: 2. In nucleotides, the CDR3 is TGCAGTGCTAGATCGGGACAGGGGGGCAATCAGCCCCAGCATTTT. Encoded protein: CSARSGQGGNQPQHF.

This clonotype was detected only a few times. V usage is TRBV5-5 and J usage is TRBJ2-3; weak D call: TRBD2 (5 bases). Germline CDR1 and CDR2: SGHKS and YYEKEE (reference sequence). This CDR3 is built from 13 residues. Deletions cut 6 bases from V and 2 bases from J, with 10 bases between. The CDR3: CASTGLNTDTQYF. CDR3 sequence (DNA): TGTGCCAGCACCGGACTGAACACAGATACGCAGTATTTT.

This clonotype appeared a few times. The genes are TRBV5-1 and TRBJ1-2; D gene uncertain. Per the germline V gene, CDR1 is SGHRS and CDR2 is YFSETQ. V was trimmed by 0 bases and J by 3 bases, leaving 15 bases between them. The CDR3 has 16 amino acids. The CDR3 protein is CASSLANQSGDYGYTF. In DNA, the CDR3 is TGCGCCAGCAGCTTGGCAAACCAGTCCGGCGACTATGGCTACACCTTC.

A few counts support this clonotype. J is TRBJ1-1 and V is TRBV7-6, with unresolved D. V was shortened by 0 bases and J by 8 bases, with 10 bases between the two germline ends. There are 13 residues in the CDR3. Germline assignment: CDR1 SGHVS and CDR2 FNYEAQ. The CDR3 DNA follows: TGTGCCAGCAGCTTAGCGTTGACGGGGGAAGCTTTCTTT. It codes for CASSLALTGEAFF.

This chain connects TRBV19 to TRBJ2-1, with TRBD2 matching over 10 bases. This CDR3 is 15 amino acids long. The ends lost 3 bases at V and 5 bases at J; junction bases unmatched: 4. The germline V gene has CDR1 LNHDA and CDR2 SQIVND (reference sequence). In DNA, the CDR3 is TGTGCCAGTAGTATCTCTAGCGGGGGTAACAATGAGCAGTTCTTC. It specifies CASSISSGGNNEQFF.

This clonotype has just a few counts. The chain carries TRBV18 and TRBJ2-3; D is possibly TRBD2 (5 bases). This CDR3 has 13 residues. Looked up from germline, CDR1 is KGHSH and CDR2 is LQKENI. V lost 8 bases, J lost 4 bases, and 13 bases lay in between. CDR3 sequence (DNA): TGTGCCAGCCGCGAGGGCGCGGCAGATACGCAGTATTTT. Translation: CASREGAADTQYF. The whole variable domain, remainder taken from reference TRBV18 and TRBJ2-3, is NAGVMQNPRHLVRRRGQEARLRCSPMKGHSHVYWYRQLPEEGLKFMVYLQKENIIDESGMPKERFSAEFPKEGPSILRIQQVVRGDSAAYFCASREGAADTQYFGPGTRLTVL.

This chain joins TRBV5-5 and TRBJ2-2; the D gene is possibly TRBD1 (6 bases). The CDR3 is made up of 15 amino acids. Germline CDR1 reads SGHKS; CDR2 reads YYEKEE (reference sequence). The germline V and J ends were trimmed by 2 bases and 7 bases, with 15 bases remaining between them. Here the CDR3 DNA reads TGTGCCAGCAGCTTCAGGACAGAGGAGGTCGGGGAGCTGTTTTTT. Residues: CASSFRTEEVGELFF.